These 20 T cell receptor beta chains share one sample of origin, sequenced in a study of T-cell memory formation after mild COVID-19. A single record per CDR3 protein comes from TCRdb applying MiXCR to the 5' RACE reads. The repertoire consists of around 200,000 distinct CDR3 sequences, with 16% occurring once and the leading ten covering just over 2%. Material for sequencing was PBMCs or a T cell subset sorted from them (not recorded which). Receptors originate from an adult woman who had mild COVID-19 (a few samples of this study predate the infection). Cell type and time point are not known.

The chain is built from TRBV5-4 and TRBJ1-1; D might be TRBD1 (6 bases). Germline CDR1 SGHNT, CDR2 YYREEE (reference sequence). This CDR3 region has 13 residues. V was shortened by 1 base and J by 8 bases, with 12 bases between the two germline ends. CDR3: CASSLTRQDEAFF. DNA of the CDR3: TGTGCCAGCAGCTTGACGCGACAGGACGAAGCTTTCTTT. Full variable domain (missing parts from reference TRBV5-4 and TRBJ1-1): ETGVTQSPTHLIKTRGQQVTLRCSSQSGHNTVSWYQQALGQGPQFIFQYYREEENGRGNFPPRFSGLQFPNYSSELNVNALELDDSALYLCASSLTRQDEAFFGQGTRLTVV.

The chain carries TRBV7-6 and TRBJ2-2, with 11 bases identical to TRBD2. This CDR3 is 18 amino acids long. The V segment lost 4 bases and the J segment 0 bases; nucleotides outside the gene matches: 7. Per germline, CDR1 SGHVS and CDR2 FNYEAQ. The CDR3 protein is CASSYLKLAGANTGELFF. For the CDR3, the DNA is TGTGCCAGCAGCTATCTAAAACTAGCGGGAGCGAACACCGGGGAGCTGTTTTTT.

This clonotype was recorded a few times. This rearrangement joins TRBV12-3 or TRBV12-4 to TRBJ2-3, with D possibly being TRBD1 (6 bases). V lost 5 bases to trimming and J lost 3 bases, with 21 bases between them. There are 17 residues in the CDR3. The CDR3 bases are TGTGCCAGCAGTAGGGACATTAATTTGCTCGGAACAGATACGCAGTATTTT. The encoded protein is CASSRDINLLGTDTQYF.

The genes are TRBV21-1 and TRBJ1-6. TRBV21-1 is a known pseudogene. The CDR3 covers 19 residues. CDR3 DNA: TGTGCCAGCAGCAAAGCGCAAGGTCCAGGAACCACCTCTAATTCACCCCTCCACTTT. Translation: CASSKAQGPGTTSNSPLHF.

In its sample, this clonotype was seen many times. This chain links TRBV5-6 with TRBJ2-2; D ambiguous. The CDR3 runs to 15 residues. Deletions cut 1 base from V and 6 bases from J, with 13 bases between. Germline CDR1 reads SGHDT; CDR2 reads YYEEEE. CDR3 sequence reads: CASSLPPTPPGELFF. In nucleotides, the CDR3 is TGTGCCAGCAGCTTGCCACCGACCCCCCCCGGGGAGCTGTTTTTT. Combining the CDR3 with reference TRBV5-6 and TRBJ2-2 gives the whole variable domain DAGVTQSPTHLIKTRGQQVTLRCSPKSGHDTVSWYQQALGQGPQFIFQYYEEEERQRGNFPDRFSGHQFPNYSSELNVNALLLGDSALYLCASSLPPTPPGELFFGEGSRLTVL.

Regarding this clonotype: Just one base apart from a much larger clone, this may be a read error. The gene calls are TRBV7-7 and TRBJ2-5; 9 nucleotides align to TRBD1. Per germline, CDR1 SSHAT and CDR2 FNYEAQ (reference sequence). This CDR3 contains 15 residues. Germline trimming cut 5 bases from V and 4 bases from J; bases unmatched to any gene: 8. The CDR3 DNA reads as TGTGCCAGCAGCCTGGGACAGGGTGTTACAGAGACCCAGTACTTC. This translates into CASSLGQGVTETQYF.

The V gene is TRBV7-2, the J gene TRBJ2-3; D perhaps matches TRBD2 (6 bases). Trimming stripped 7 bases from V and 6 bases from J, with 14 bases between. The CDR3 length is 13 residues. Germline CDR1 SGHTA, CDR2 FQGNSA. The CDR3 sequence: CASTAGSGDTQYF. In DNA, the CDR3 is TGTGCCAGCACGGCCGGGAGCGGGGATACGCAGTATTTT.

The chain couples TRBV24-1 to TRBJ2-7; D remains ambiguous. Germline V CDR1 and CDR2: KGHDR, SFDVKD. The CDR3 is 12 residues long. Trimming left V 9 bases short and J 3 bases short, with 11 bases between. DNA of the CDR3: TGTGCCACCTCAAAGTCGGGCTACGAGCAGTACTTC. It yields the protein CATSKSGYEQYF.

The chain has TRBV7-8 and TRBJ2-1, with D tentatively TRBD1 or TRBD2 (6 bases each). Germline CDR1 is SGHVS and CDR2 is FQNEAQ. Trimming pared 6 bases from V and 0 bases from J, leaving 15 bases between. CDR3 length: 16 amino acids. DNA of the CDR3: TGTGCCAGCAGGAACGGAGGGGGGAACTCCTACAATGAGCAGTTCTTC. Protein sequence: CASRNGGGNSYNEQFF. Looking up the rest from reference TRBV7-8 and TRBJ2-1 gives the full variable domain: GAGVSQSPRYKVAKRGQDVALRCDPISGHVSLFWYQQALGQGPEFLTYFQNEAQLDKSGLPSDRFFAERPEGSVSTLKIQRTQQEDSAVYLCASRNGGGNSYNEQFFGPGTRLTVL.

This clonotype was counted a few times. The chain has TRBV7-2 and TRBJ1-1, with D tentatively TRBD1 (5 bases). CDR3 length: 12 amino acids. The V and J ends lost 2 bases and 7 bases respectively, with 8 bases between them. Per germline, CDR1 SGHTA and CDR2 FQGNSA. The CDR3 spells CASSLRGDEAFF. As DNA, the CDR3 is TGTGCCAGCAGCTTACGAGGGGATGAAGCTTTCTTT.

The chain carries TRBV9 and TRBJ2-7, with TRBD2 matching over 13 bases. The V segment lost 4 bases and the J segment 4 bases; nucleotides outside the gene matches: 11. CDR1 is SGDLS and CDR2 is YYNGEE in the germline V gene. CDR3 length: 17 residues. The CDR3 spells CASSPYSGTSGKYEQYF. The CDR3 DNA reads TGTGCCAGCAGCCCCTATTCCGGGACTAGCGGGAAATACGAGCAGTACTTC.

This clonotype was seen only a few times. The gene calls are TRBV12-3 or TRBV12-4 and TRBJ1-2; no clear D gene. This CDR3 comprises 13 residues. V shed 6 bases and J shed 4 bases, with 12 bases lying between them. Written as DNA, the CDR3 is TGTGCCAGCAGCTACAGCGGCGCCTATGGCTACACCTTC. It specifies CASSYSGAYGYTF.

This chain joins TRBV10-3 and TRBJ2-1; 8 bases fit TRBD1. The CDR3 extends over 14 amino acids. In germline, CDR1 is ENHRY, CDR2 SYGVKD. V was pared by 6 bases and J by 10 bases, with 11 bases of the junction left unmatched. CDR3 protein: CAIRTPGQDFEQFF. Written as DNA, the CDR3 is TGTGCCATCAGAACACCGGGACAGGACTTCGAGCAGTTCTTC.

The chain carries TRBV15 and TRBJ1-5, with TRBD1 identical over 7 bases. The CDR3 has 16 amino acids. Trimming took 4 bases from V and 0 from J; bases not matched to a gene: 6. The germline CDR1 and CDR2 sequences are LNHNV and YYDKDF (reference sequence). The CDR3 region is CATSNYRGPSNQPQHF. CDR3 DNA: TGTGCCACCAGCAACTACAGGGGACCTAGCAATCAGCCCCAGCATTTT.

This chain joins TRBV19 and TRBJ2-3; the match to TRBD2 covers 12 bases. The germline gives CDR1 LNHDA, CDR2 SQIVND (reference sequence). After removal of 2 bases from V and 4 bases from J, the junction contained 4 bases not matched to a gene. This CDR3 is 16 amino acids long. Written as DNA, the CDR3 is TGTGCCAGTAGTATAAATCTAGCGGGAGGGTCAGATACGCAGTATTTT. Translated, it gives CASSINLAGGSDTQYF.

This clonotype turned up a few times. The chain links TRBV6-6 to TRBJ2-1, with a tentative D call TRBD2 (6 bases). This CDR3 is built from 14 residues. V was trimmed by 1 base and J by 6 bases, leaving 10 bases between them. Germline V gives CDR1 MNHNY, CDR2 SVGAGI (reference sequence). The CDR3 protein is CASSYFYGGNEQFF. CDR3 DNA: TGTGCCAGCAGTTACTTCTACGGGGGCAATGAGCAGTTCTTC.

This clonotype has a handful of counts. The chain combines TRBV7-8 with TRBJ1-2; TRBD1 agrees at 8 bases. J lost 6 bases, V lost 4 bases, and 4 bases had no gene match. The CDR3 runs to 13 residues. Germline V CDR1 and CDR2: SGHVS, FQNEAQ. The DNA for the CDR3 is TGTGCCAGCAGCTCACTGACAGGGGATGGCTACACCTTC. Its protein product is CASSSLTGDGYTF.

This clonotype was found a few times. The rearrangement links TRBV6-1 to TRBJ1-4; D uncertain. Trimming took off 7 bases at V and 3 bases at J, with 12 bases between the two ends. CDR3 length equals 14 residues. The germline V gene has CDR1 MNHNS and CDR2 SASEGT. CDR3 protein: CASMKSTSNEKLFF. DNA for the CDR3: TGTGCCAGCATGAAAAGCACTTCTAATGAAAAACTGTTTTTT.

Only a few counts were recorded for this clonotype. This chain joins TRBV5-1 and TRBJ1-6, with TRBD1 matching 11 bases. The germline V gene encodes CDR1 SGHRS and CDR2 YFSETQ. This CDR3 has 16 amino acids. J gave up 9 bases and V 0 bases, and 5 bases lay outside the gene matches. CDR3 nucleotide sequence: TGCGCCAGCAGCTTGGAAGGACAGGGGGCTTTTTCACCCCTCCACTTT. It codes for CASSLEGQGAFSPLHF. The full variable domain, in which reference TRBV5-1 and TRBJ1-6 provide the parts outside the CDR3, is KAGVTQTPRYLIKTRGQQVTLSCSPISGHRSVSWYQQTPGQGLQFLFEYFSETQRNKGNFPGRFSGRQFSNSRSEMNVSTLELGDSALYLCASSLEGQGAFSPLHFGNGTRLTVT.

The rearrangement joins TRBV5-1 to TRBJ2-2; D is perhaps TRBD1 (6 bases). V lost 7 bases to trimming and J lost 1 base, with 14 bases between them. There are 15 residues in the CDR3. Germline V CDR1 and CDR2: SGHRS, YFSETQ. The CDR3 region is CASGSLTGNTGELFF. Written as DNA, the CDR3 is TGCGCCAGCGGTTCCTTGACAGGGAACACCGGGGAGCTGTTTTTT.